Below, 9 T cell receptor beta chains from the same sample are listed, as sequenced in a study of cytomegalovirus exposure and HLA in healthy donors. The PCR made use of 60 Vbeta and 13 Jbeta primers. Sequencing was performed with immunoSEQ multiplex PCR; in TCRdb, only in-frame clones are kept and a portion is missing. The top ten clones hold 5.5% to 8% of a sample with some 130,000 clones, approximately 74% of them seen once. Sequencing was performed on PBMCs. The receptor source for this set is a male donor in good health and CMV-seronegative.

The V call is TRBV30, the J call TRBJ2-7, with 9 nucleotides matching TRBD2. The CDR3 totals 14 residues. V was pared by 2 bases and J by 1 base, with 3 bases of the junction left unmatched. Germline CDR1 is GTSNPN and CDR2 is SVGIG (reference sequence). The CDR3 coding sequence is TGTGCCTGGAGTAAGACTAGCGGATCCTACGAGCAGTACTTC. Encoded protein: CAWSKTSGSYEQYF.

The chain uses TRBV7-8 and TRBJ1-4; D unresolved. V lost 5 bases to trimming and J lost 3 bases, with 16 bases between them. Germline CDR1 is SGHVS and CDR2 is FQNEAQ. CDR3 length equals 16 residues. As DNA, the CDR3 is TGTGCCAGCAGCGCTTCCGCCAGGAAGTCTAATGAAAAACTGTTTTTT. It translates to CASSASARKSNEKLFF. Variable domain in full (rest from reference TRBV7-8 and TRBJ1-4): GAGVSQSPRYKVAKRGQDVALRCDPISGHVSLFWYQQALGQGPEFLTYFQNEAQLDKSGLPSDRFFAERPEGSVSTLKIQRTQQEDSAVYLCASSASARKSNEKLFFGSGTQLSVL.

The chain combines TRBV5-1 with TRBJ2-7; TRBD2 matches at 10 bases. The CDR3 consists of 16 residues. Germline CDR1 and CDR2: SGHRS and YFSETQ. V shed 4 bases and J 2 bases; nucleotides not matched to a gene: 9. The CDR3 is CASSPSGRGDTYEQYF. CDR3 DNA sequence: TGCGCCAGCAGCCCTAGCGGGAGAGGGGATACCTACGAGCAGTACTTC.

The rearrangement links TRBV28 to TRBJ2-5, with D possibly TRBD2 on 7 matching bases. V lost 3 bases, J lost 0 bases, and 14 bases lay in between. CDR1 is MDHEN and CDR2 is SYDVKM in the germline V gene. There are 16 residues in the CDR3. The CDR3 reads CASSFGRGGDQETQYF. Written as DNA, the CDR3 is TGTGCCAGCAGTTTCGGAAGGGGGGGAGACCAAGAGACCCAGTACTTC.

The J gene is TRBJ2-2, the V gene TRBV28; D is unclear. The CDR3 runs to 13 residues. CDR1 MDHEN and CDR2 SYDVKM come from the germline V gene. The V and J ends lost 8 bases and 5 bases respectively, with 12 bases between them. CDR3 in DNA: TGTGCCAGCTTACCACTCGGGACCGGGGAGCTGTTTTTT. Amino acids: CASLPLGTGELFF.

The J gene is TRBJ2-7, the V gene TRBV4-2; TRBD2 matches at 8 bases. From germline, CDR1 is LGHNA and CDR2 YNFKEQ. The CDR3 length is 18 residues. J lost 2 bases, V lost 0 bases, and 12 bases had no gene match. CDR3 sequence (DNA): TGTGCCAGCAGCCAAGATCCCAGCGGGAGAGGGGGAGCCTACGAGCAGTACTTC. Residues: CASSQDPSGRGGAYEQYF.

This chain joins TRBV19 and TRBJ2-5; the D gene is possibly TRBD1 (6 bases). This CDR3 comprises 17 residues. V was clipped by 3 bases and J by 1 base, with 18 bases between them. The germline gives CDR1 LNHDA, CDR2 SQIVND (reference sequence). CDR3 DNA sequence: TGTGCCAGTAGTATCCATTTTTTACAGGGTCTCCAAGAGACCCAGTACTTC. Translating gives CASSIHFLQGLQETQYF.

This clone was observed a single time. V is TRBV6-1 and J is TRBJ2-3; D might be TRBD1 (6 bases). Germline V gives CDR1 MNHNS, CDR2 SASEGT. The CDR3 is 15 amino acids. V shed 6 bases and J shed 0 bases, with 13 bases lying between them. The CDR3 DNA follows: TGTGCCAGCAGCCTACAGGGTACTAGCACAGATACGCAGTATTTT. Encoded protein: CASSLQGTSTDTQYF.

The rearrangement uses TRBV7-8 and TRBJ2-7; TRBD2 aligns across 9 bases. Trimming removed 1 base from V and 3 bases from J; junction bases left unmatched: 4. There are 15 residues in the CDR3. Germline CDR1 reads SGHVS; CDR2 reads FQNEAQ. The CDR3, as DNA: TGTGCCAGCAGCTTAGTGGCTAGCGGGATCTACGAGCAGTACTTC. The encoded protein is CASSLVASGIYEQYF.